Listed below are T cell receptor beta chains from one sample, sequenced in a study of blood T cell repertoires in COVID-19. Some clones are missing from TCRdb's copy, which holds only in-frame ones; the method was immunoSEQ multiplex PCR. There are roughly 110,000 clones in the sample; 90% occur only once, and around 4.5% lies in the top ten. The material sequenced was peripheral blood. These receptors originate from a woman in her fifties or sixties with acute or convalescent COVID-19. The CDR3 runs from the conserved cysteine through the conserved F or W. The D gene is left open where the match is weak. Rows give clone size only sometimes, using once, few, many, or a class for an expanded clone.

v_call,d_call,j_call,clone_size,cdr3_aa,cdr3_nt
TRBV5-4,.,TRBJ1-1,.,CASSLGIQGLNTEAFF,TGTGCCAGCAGCTTGGGTATACAGGGCCTGAACACTGAAGCTTTCTTT
TRBV18,.,TRBJ1-1,.,CASSPVQTEAFF,TGTGCCAGCTCACCTGTACAGACTGAAGCTTTCTTT
TRBV23-1,TRBD1,TRBJ1-4,.,CASSEDREGNEKLFF,TGCGCCAGCAGCGAGGACAGGGAGGGAAATGAAAAACTGTTTTTT
TRBV28,TRBD2,TRBJ2-5,.,CASSLWASGSMETQYF,TGTGCCAGCAGTTTATGGGCTAGCGGGAGCATGGAGACCCAGTACTTC
TRBV15,.,TRBJ1-2,.,CATSRGGGAYGYTF,TGTGCCACCAGCAGAGGCGGGGGAGCCTATGGCTACACCTTC
TRBV29-1,.,TRBJ2-7,.,CSVAGGILKNEQYF,TGCAGCGTGGCAGGGGGGATTTTGAAGAACGAGCAGTACTTC
TRBV11-2,TRBD2,TRBJ2-1,.,CASTTSGWRGGFSGEQFF,TGTGCCAGCACCACTTCTGGCTGGCGGGGGGGATTTTCGGGTGAGCAGTTCTTC
TRBV6-2/TRBV6-3,.,TRBJ2-1,few,CASSYMRLRNEQFF,TGTGCCAGCAGTTACATGAGGTTGCGGAATGAGCAGTTCTTC
TRBV10-3,.,TRBJ1-1,.,CAIRGPAGHEAFF,TGTGCCATCAGGGGCCCGGCCGGACATGAAGCTTTCTTT
TRBV6-5,.,TRBJ1-1,.,CASTVGGIMNTEAFF,TGTGCCAGCACCGTTGGAGGTATTATGAACACTGAAGCTTTCTTT
TRBV4-1,.,TRBJ1-5,.,CASSQDPGSGNQPQHF,TGCGCCAGCAGCCAAGATCCGGGTTCAGGGAATCAGCCCCAGCATTTT
TRBV27,.,TRBJ2-1,.,CASSLLPSSYNEQFF,TGTGCCAGCAGTTTACTCCCGAGCTCCTACAATGAGCAGTTCTTC
TRBV19,.,TRBJ1-2,.,CASRPPEEGWYGYTF,TGTGCCAGTAGACCCCCGGAGGAGGGATGGTATGGCTACACCTTC
TRBV6-5,TRBD2,TRBJ2-3,.,CASKETSGTDTQYF,TGTGCCAGCAAAGAGACTAGCGGGACAGATACGCAGTATTTT
TRBV10-3,.,TRBJ1-2,.,CAISESGGINYGYTF,TGTGCCATCAGTGAGTCGGGGGGAATTAACTATGGCTACACCTTC
TRBV7-6,TRBD1,TRBJ2-2,once,CASSQEGLGQGHGELFF,TGTGCCAGCAGCCAGGAGGGTTTGGGACAGGGACACGGGGAGCTGTTTTTT